What follows are 23 T cell receptor beta chains derived from one specimen sequenced in a study of CD8+ T cells in alopecia areata. As the sequencing template, cDNA was produced by extracting RNA and reverse transcribing it. Method: immunoSEQ multiplex PCR; TCRdb's copy keeps in-frame clones and lacks some. Of roughly 97,000 clones listed, roughly two fifths are singletons. Sequenced: CD4+ T cells sorted from blood. The receptors originated from a human donor with alopecia areata.

This clone has more than one count but fewer than ten. The genes are TRBV29-1 and TRBJ2-5, with 10 bases lining up with TRBD2. Unmatched junction bases numbered 6, after V lost 6 bases and J lost 2 bases. CDR3 length: 14 residues. The germline CDR1 and CDR2 sequences are SQVTM and ANQGSEA. In DNA form, the CDR3 reads TGCAGCGTCCCTACTAGCGGGACTCAAGAGACCCAGTACTTC. Translating it yields CSVPTSGTQETQYF.

J is TRBJ2-5 and V is TRBV23-1; the D is unclear. TRBV23-1 counts as an open reading frame of uncertain function. V was cut by 0 bases and J by 5 bases, with 13 bases left in between. The CDR3 is made up of 15 amino acids. The CDR3 sequence: CASSQSRQTEETQYF. In nucleotides, the CDR3 is TGCGCCAGCAGTCAATCGCGTCAAACCGAGGAGACCCAGTACTTC.

This clone was counted once. The chain joins TRBV6-5 to TRBJ2-7; TRBD2 agrees at 7 bases. The CDR3 extends over 15 amino acids. Losses at the gene ends were 2 bases for V and 4 bases for J; bases not matched to a gene: 8. From germline, CDR1 is MNHEY and CDR2 SVGAGI. CDR3 nucleotides: TGTGCCAGCAGTTACCTCCTGTGGGGGGGATACGAGCAGTACTTC. Its protein product is CASSYLLWGGYEQYF.

The chain joins TRBV29-1 to TRBJ2-5; D remains ambiguous. V was trimmed by 0 bases and J by 1 base, leaving 6 bases between them. Germline lookup yields CDR1 SQVTM and CDR2 ANQGSEA. The CDR3 is made up of 13 amino acids. Here the CDR3 reads CSVEEHLQETQYF. The CDR3 nucleotides read TGCAGCGTTGAAGAACACCTCCAAGAGACCCAGTACTTC.

This clone was observed a few times. The V gene is TRBV7-3, the J gene TRBJ1-6, with TRBD1 matching 7 bases. The germline V gene encodes CDR1 SGHTA and CDR2 FQGTGA. CDR3 size: 15 residues. V lost 2 bases, J lost 5 bases, and 3 bases stayed unmatched. Here the CDR3 reads CASSLQGGDNSPLHF. The CDR3 DNA sequence: TGTGCCAGCAGCTTACAGGGGGGCGATAATTCACCCCTCCACTTT.

The genes are TRBV5-1 and TRBJ2-3; 11 bases are shared with TRBD2. The germline V gene encodes CDR1 SGHRS and CDR2 YFSETQ. Trimming removed 7 bases from V and 2 bases from J; junction bases left unmatched: 9. The CDR3 runs 16 residues. The CDR3 is CASSRTSGSDTDTQYF. The CDR3 DNA reads as TGCGCCAGCTCCAGAACTAGCGGGAGTGACACAGATACGCAGTATTTT. The full variable domain, completed using reference TRBV5-1 and TRBJ2-3, is KAGVTQTPRYLIKTRGQQVTLSCSPISGHRSVSWYQQTPGQGLQFLFEYFSETQRNKGNFPGRFSGRQFSNSRSEMNVSTLELGDSALYLCASSRTSGSDTDTQYFGPGTRLTVL.

The rearrangement uses TRBV29-1 and TRBJ2-3; no firm D call. Germline V gives CDR1 SQVTM, CDR2 ANQGSEA. The V gene lost 3 bases and the J gene lost 0 bases, with 4 bases spanning the gap. There are 12 residues in the CDR3. The CDR3 protein is CSVEASTDTQYF. Here the CDR3 DNA reads TGCAGCGTTGAGGCTAGCACAGATACGCAGTATTTT.

The chain employs TRBV7-8 and TRBJ1-5; D unclear. The germline gives CDR1 SGHVS, CDR2 FQNEAQ. The CDR3 covers 14 residues. Trimming removed 7 bases at V and 4 bases at J, with 14 bases between. The CDR3 nucleotides are TGTGCCAGCACCAGCAGCGGACGGAATCAGCCCCAGCATTTT. As protein: CASTSSGRNQPQHF.

The rearrangement uses TRBV7-9 and TRBJ2-7, with D possibly being TRBD2 (5 bases). The germline V and J ends were trimmed by 5 bases and 5 bases, with 7 bases remaining between them. The CDR3 consists of 11 residues. Germline values: CDR1 SEHNR, CDR2 FQNEAQ (reference sequence). The CDR3 is CASSLSDEQYF. The CDR3 nucleotides read TGTGCCAGCAGCCTTAGCGACGAGCAGTACTTC. The whole variable domain, filled in from reference TRBV7-9 and TRBJ2-7, reads DTGVSQNPRHKITKRGQNVTFRCDPISEHNRLYWYRQTLGQGPEFLTYFQNEAQLEKSRLLSDRFSAERPKGSFSTLEIQRTEQGDSAMYLCASSLSDEQYFGPGTRLTVT.

This clone showed up just a few times. The CDR3 nucleotides read TGTGCCAGCAGTCCCCCCGGGAGACCGTATGGCTACACCTTC. Translation gives CASSPPGRPYGYTF. The gene calls are TRBV28 and TRBJ1-2, with D unclear. The CDR3 loop spans 14 amino acids. V was shortened by 5 bases and J by 5 bases, with 15 bases between the two germline ends. Germline V gives CDR1 MDHEN, CDR2 SYDVKM.

The chain combines TRBV2 with TRBJ2-1; D possibly corresponds to TRBD1 (5 bases). CDR3 size: 17 residues. The V gene's germline CDR1 is SNHLY and CDR2 FYNNEI. The V and J ends lost 4 bases and 3 bases respectively, with 19 bases between them. CDR3 sequence reads: CASSARRVNSLYNEQFF. The CDR3 nucleotides read TGTGCCAGCAGTGCCCGCAGGGTCAATTCCCTCTACAATGAGCAGTTCTTC.

This rearrangement joins TRBV25-1 to TRBJ2-1; D perhaps matches TRBD1 (5 bases). This CDR3 region has 14 residues. V was trimmed by 6 bases and J by 7 bases, leaving 16 bases between them. The germline CDR1 and CDR2 sequences are MGHDK and SYGVNS. The CDR3 coding sequence is TGTGCCAGCAGCAGGGCCTCCCCTCGGAATGAGCAGTTCTTC. Translation gives CASSRASPRNEQFF.

V gene TRBV6-6 combines with J gene TRBJ2-5; 10 nucleotides agree with TRBD2. J gave up 5 bases and V 6 bases, and 12 bases lay outside the gene matches. The CDR3 consists of 16 residues. Germline assignment: CDR1 MNHNY and CDR2 SVGAGI (reference sequence). The CDR3 DNA is TGTGCCAGCAGCGACCCTAACCTAGCGGGAGTGGAGACCCAGTACTTC. Its translation is CASSDPNLAGVETQYF.

This clone was counted only a few times. The V call is TRBV28, the J call TRBJ1-1; the D is unclear. Germline loops: CDR1 MDHEN, CDR2 SYDVKM. The CDR3 is 12 residues long. With 7 bases removed from V and 11 bases from J, the gap between germline ends came to 17 bases. The CDR3 loop reads CASKGLGFEAFF. The CDR3 nucleotides are TGTGCCAGCAAAGGTTTAGGTTTTGAGGCTTTCTTT.

This clone has more than one count but fewer than ten. This chain links TRBV14 with TRBJ2-3; D possibly corresponds to TRBD2 (5 bases). Trimming pared 0 bases from V and 6 bases from J, leaving 13 bases between. The germline CDR1 and CDR2 sequences are SGHDN and FVKESK. The CDR3 sequence is 15 residues long. The CDR3 reads CASSQDRGAGDTQYF. The CDR3 DNA is TGTGCCAGCAGCCAAGATCGGGGTGCCGGGGATACGCAGTATTTT.

In this sample, this clone turned up a few times. The junction departs from germline at one end; a sequencing error may be responsible. The rearrangement uses TRBV4-2 and TRBJ1-2, with no clear D. The germline V gene has CDR1 LGHNA and CDR2 YNFKEQ. The CDR3 length is 15 residues. The DNA for the CDR3 is TGTGCCAGCAGGCAAGGTCAGGTGGCCGGATATGGCTACACCTTC. Its translation: CASRQGQVAGYGYTF.

V gene TRBV29-1 combines with J gene TRBJ2-1; 10 bases align to TRBD1. With 3 bases clipped from V and 8 bases from J, the junction kept 10 bases outside the gene matches. This CDR3 region has 15 residues. Per the germline V gene, CDR1 is SQVTM and CDR2 is ANQGSEA. The CDR3 here is CSVDRRDRGGDEQFF. As DNA, the CDR3 is TGCAGCGTTGACAGGCGGGACAGGGGTGGTGATGAGCAGTTCTTC.

This chain connects TRBV4-1 to TRBJ1-2; D ambiguous. This CDR3 region has 16 residues. CDR1 MGHRA and CDR2 YSYEKL come from the germline V gene. V lost 0 bases and J 2 bases, leaving 13 bases between the germline ends. The CDR3: CASSQDQTLINYGYTF. The CDR3 coding sequence is TGCGCCAGCAGCCAAGACCAGACGCTGATCAACTATGGCTACACCTTC.

The V gene is TRBV6-5, the J gene TRBJ1-6; D gene unclear. The ends were cut back, 6 bases at V and 8 bases at J, with 14 bases in the middle. The CDR3 is 14 residues long. Germline V gene lookup returns CDR1 MNHEY and CDR2 SVGAGI. DNA for the CDR3: TGTGCCAGCAGGCGGACCTTAGCTGATTCACCCCTCCACTTT. This gives the protein CASRRTLADSPLHF.

This clone was found a few times. The DNA for the CDR3 is TGCGCCAGCAGCCCACGACAGGGGTATTTCACTGAAGCTTTCTTT. Its translation is CASSPRQGYFTEAFF. The gene calls are TRBV5-1 and TRBJ1-1; TRBD1 agrees at 8 bases. Germline lookup yields CDR1 SGHRS and CDR2 YFSETQ. This CDR3 is built from 15 residues. Losses at the gene ends were 4 bases for V and 4 bases for J; bases not matched to a gene: 9.

The chain recombines TRBV2 with TRBJ2-7; the D is unclear. The CDR3 loop spans 12 amino acids. V was cut by 8 bases and J by 6 bases, with 14 bases left in between. Per the germline V gene, CDR1 is SNHLY and CDR2 is FYNNEI. The CDR3 reads CASSRDRTEQYF. In DNA form, the CDR3 reads TGTGCCAGCTCCCGAGACCGCACCGAGCAGTACTTC.

This clone is termed medium-sized. The rearrangement links TRBV7-8 to TRBJ2-6; 8 bases line up with TRBD2. V lost 4 bases and J lost 4; bases outside the gene matches: 6. The CDR3 has 16 amino acids. In germline, CDR1 is SGHVS, CDR2 FQNEAQ. Here the CDR3 reads CASSSSGGGGANVLTF. The CDR3, as DNA: TGTGCCAGCAGCTCAAGCGGGGGAGGAGGGGCCAACGTCCTGACTTTC.

This clone has just a few counts. This sequence joins TRBV7-2 and TRBJ2-5; D is uncertain. There are 16 residues in the CDR3. CDR1 SGHTA and CDR2 FQGNSA come from the germline V gene. V was trimmed by 5 bases and J by 4 bases, leaving 20 bases between them. As DNA, the CDR3 is TGTGCCAGCAGCCCCAACGACATGGGGTCGCCAGAGACCCAGTACTTC. This translates into CASSPNDMGSPETQYF.